The sequence of this T cell receptor (beta chain) was determined in a study of blood T cell repertoires in COVID-19. Study-level background: For recovered donors of Cohort 3, there were two negative PCRs, clearance, or symptom resolution.

The method was immunoSEQ multiplex PCR; TCRdb's version includes in-frame clones alone and lacks a portion of them. The sample records about 210,000 clones, around 90% being singletons. With 4 bases removed from V and 2 bases from J, the gap between germline ends came to 21 bases. From germline, CDR1 is LGHNA and CDR2 YSLEER. The CDR3 has 17 amino acids. The TCR originated in a man between 25 and 39 years old in a cohort exposed to, infected with or recovered from COVID-19 (not recorded which). The sample was PBMCs or T cells enriched from blood (not recorded which). This chain uses TRBV4-3 with TRBJ2-7, with D maybe TRBD2 (6 bases). For the CDR3, the DNA is TGCGCCAGCAGCCGGTGGGTACCGCGGGAAGTCGCCTACGAGCAGTACTTC. It is translated as CASSRWVPREVAYEQYF.